The 26 T cell receptor beta chains below come from one sample, sequenced in a study of beta chain features in type 1 diabetes. cDNA synthesis used the whole RNA isolate, giving expressed TCRB sequences. The repertoire was sequenced with immunoSEQ multiplex PCR; TCRdb's copy has only in-frame clones and lacks some. This sample has fewer than 250,000 clones; around 65% occur once, and the top ten carry approximately 0.053%. Sequenced: naive CD4+ T cells from blood. The receptors originated from a young man in good health.

Of note for this clone: Other nucleotide sequences from this sample produce the same CDR3. The chain links TRBV25-1 to TRBJ2-7; D not resolved. CDR1 is MGHDK and CDR2 is SYGVNS in the germline V gene. The CDR3 runs to 11 residues. V shed 1 base and J shed 4 bases, with 2 bases lying between them. CDR3 in amino acids: CASSESYEQYF. The CDR3 nucleotides are TGTGCCAGCAGTGAATCATACGAGCAGTACTTC.

There are a few counts of this clone. The genes are TRBV30 and TRBJ2-7, with a tentative D call TRBD2 (5 bases). CDR3 length: 13 amino acids. Trimming pared 3 bases from V and 0 bases from J, leaving 9 bases between. Germline values: CDR1 GTSNPN, CDR2 SVGIG (reference sequence). CDR3 sequence reads: CAWSPGSSYEQYF. CDR3 DNA: TGTGCCTGGAGCCCGGGGAGCTCCTACGAGCAGTACTTC. Full variable domain (outside the CDR3, taken from reference TRBV30 and TRBJ2-7): SQTIHQWPATLVQPVGSPLSLECTVEGTSNPNLYWYRQAAGRGLQLLFYSVGIGQISSEVPQNLSASRPQDRQFILSSKKLLLSDSGFYLCAWSPGSSYEQYFGPGTRLTVT.

This clone was counted only a few times. The chain is built from TRBV25-1 and TRBJ2-7, with D possibly TRBD2 on 6 matching bases. V was clipped by 3 bases and J by 2 bases, with 8 bases between them. The CDR3 contains 13 residues. Germline CDR1 MGHDK, CDR2 SYGVNS. CDR3 in DNA: TGTGCCAGCAGTGATGCGGGGCCCTACGAGCAGTACTTC. Translating gives CASSDAGPYEQYF.

The sample holds one count of this clone. The V and J genes are TRBV14 and TRBJ2-6; D uncertain. Trimming took off 3 bases at V and 2 bases at J, with 8 bases between the two ends. This CDR3 contains 15 residues. Germline V gene lookup returns CDR1 SGHDN and CDR2 FVKESK. The CDR3 here is CASSQRWPGANVLTF. DNA for the CDR3: TGTGCCAGCAGCCAGAGATGGCCTGGGGCCAACGTCCTGACTTTC.

This chain connects TRBV6-6 to TRBJ2-5, with TRBD2 matching 7 bases. The CDR3 runs 15 residues. With 0 bases clipped from V and 4 bases from J, the junction kept 5 bases outside the gene matches. Germline V lookup: CDR1 MNHNY, CDR2 SVGAGI (reference sequence). The CDR3 DNA sequence: TGTGCCAGCAGTTACTCGGCTACGGGAGGAGAGACCCAGTACTTC. It encodes CASSYSATGGETQYF.

This clone was seen more than once but under ten times. The CDR3: CSVGAAGVPYEQYF. CDR3 bases: TGCAGCGTTGGCGCTGCGGGAGTACCCTACGAGCAGTACTTC. The rearrangement links TRBV29-1 to TRBJ2-7, with 7 bases fitting TRBD2. V lost 4 bases, J lost 2 bases, and 8 bases stayed unmatched. CDR1 SQVTM and CDR2 ANQGSEA come from the germline V gene. The CDR3 runs 14 residues.

V and J are TRBV30 and TRBJ1-3; no reliable D call. The V and J ends lost 4 bases and 7 bases respectively, with 17 bases between them. The germline V gene has CDR1 GTSNPN and CDR2 SVGIG (reference sequence). The CDR3 covers 14 residues. CDR3 sequence: CAWMAGPPRNTIYF. DNA for the CDR3: TGTGCCTGGATGGCAGGCCCGCCGCGGAACACCATATATTTT.

This clone was picked up a small number of times. The V call is TRBV30, the J call TRBJ2-5; D ambiguous. The CDR3 is 14 residues long. Germline lookup yields CDR1 GTSNPN and CDR2 SVGIG (reference sequence). With 2 bases removed from V and 7 bases from J, the gap between germline ends came to 17 bases. In nucleotides, the CDR3 is TGTGCCTGGAGTCGCGCCTCCCAAATCGGGACCCAGTACTTC. Protein sequence: CAWSRASQIGTQYF. Combining the CDR3 with reference TRBV30 and TRBJ2-5 gives the whole variable domain SQTIHQWPATLVQPVGSPLSLECTVEGTSNPNLYWYRQAAGRGLQLLFYSVGIGQISSEVPQNLSASRPQDRQFILSSKKLLLSDSGFYLCAWSRASQIGTQYFGPGTRLLVL.

CDR3 in amino acids: CASSFTSETQYF. Written as DNA, the CDR3 is TGTGCCAGCAGCTTTACATCAGAGACCCAGTACTTC. The chain carries TRBV7-9 and TRBJ2-5; no clear D gene. Germline CDR1 SEHNR, CDR2 FQNEAQ (reference sequence). The V end was cut by 3 bases, the J end by 4 bases, with 6 bases between. The length of the CDR3 is 12 residues.

This clone was counted a few times. This chain joins TRBV13 and TRBJ2-4; unclear D gene. This CDR3 has 13 amino acids. Germline V gene data show CDR1 as PRHDT and CDR2 as FYEKMQ (reference sequence). V lost 3 bases and J lost 0, with 3 bases in between. The CDR3 DNA reads as TGTGCCAGCAGCTTGATAGCCAAAAACATTCAGTACTTC. Protein product: CASSLIAKNIQYF.

A single count supports this clone. Other DNA sequences in the same sample also yield this CDR3. This rearrangement joins TRBV7-2 to TRBJ2-1, with D unresolved. Trimming took 1 base from V and 7 from J, leaving 5 bases between them. Germline CDR1 SGHTA, CDR2 FQGNSA. This CDR3 is built from 12 residues. CDR3 sequence: CASSLEVNEQFF. In nucleotides, the CDR3 is TGTGCCAGCAGCTTAGAAGTAAATGAGCAGTTCTTC.

The CDR3 loop is CASSREASRETQYF. Written as DNA, the CDR3 is TGTGCCAGCAGCCGTGAAGCCAGTAGAGAGACCCAGTACTTC. The chain employs TRBV14 and TRBJ2-5; D is uncertain. The CDR3 has 14 residues. V was shortened by 4 bases and J by 4 bases, with 13 bases between the two germline ends. Germline V lookup: CDR1 SGHDN, CDR2 FVKESK.

DNA for the CDR3: TGTGCCATCAGGGGCACCGGGGAGCTGTTTTTT. This codes for CAIRGTGELFF. This sequence joins TRBV10-3 and TRBJ2-2; D remains ambiguous. The germline V gene has CDR1 ENHRY and CDR2 SYGVKD. Between the trimmed V and J ends, which lost 6 bases and 4 bases, there was a span of 3 bases. The CDR3 runs 11 residues.

This clone was recorded a few times. The rearrangement joins TRBV18 to TRBJ1-2; possible D gene TRBD1, 5 bases. V lost 3 bases and J lost 6, with 8 bases in between. Per the germline V gene, CDR1 is KGHSH and CDR2 is LQKENI. The CDR3 runs 12 residues. The CDR3 DNA follows: TGTGCCAGCTCACCCAGAGGGGATGGCTACACCTTC. Translating gives CASSPRGDGYTF.

V and J are TRBV29-1 and TRBJ2-3; 11 bases agree with TRBD2. The germline V gene has CDR1 SQVTM and CDR2 ANQGSEA. The V gene end was trimmed by 3 bases and the J gene end by 3 bases; junction bases not matched to a gene: 5. This CDR3 comprises 15 residues. The CDR3 sequence is CSVEVLAGGTDTQYF. CDR3 nucleotide sequence: TGCAGCGTTGAGGTCCTAGCGGGAGGTACAGATACGCAGTATTTT.

CDR3 in DNA: TGTGCCAGCAGCTTGGCACTCCAAGAGACCCAGTACTTC. Translating gives CASSLALQETQYF. The rearrangement links TRBV5-4 to TRBJ2-5; D ambiguous. V shed 0 bases and J shed 1 base, with 4 bases lying between them. The CDR3 sequence is 13 residues long. From germline, CDR1 is SGHNT and CDR2 YYREEE (reference sequence).

The genes are TRBV7-9 and TRBJ2-7, with a possible D match to TRBD2 (5 bases). Germline V gene data show CDR1 as SEHNR and CDR2 as FQNEAQ (reference sequence). Trimming took off 5 bases at V and 0 bases at J, with 14 bases between the two ends. This CDR3 is built from 15 residues. The CDR3 spells CASSQGRGISYEQYF. The CDR3 region has the DNA TGTGCCAGCAGCCAAGGTCGAGGGATCTCCTACGAGCAGTACTTC.

CDR3 nucleotides: TGTGCCAGCAGCGTATACGTCTCTAGCACAGATACGCAGTATTTT. Amino acid sequence: CASSVYVSSTDTQYF. The gene calls are TRBV9 and TRBJ2-3; D is undetermined. Trimming stripped 1 base from V and 0 bases from J, with 9 bases between. CDR3 size: 15 residues. Germline-derived CDR1 and CDR2 are SGDLS and YYNGEE.

This clone appeared once. The CDR3 sequence is CASSVSGTPSYNEQFF. The CDR3 DNA reads as TGTGCCAGCAGCGTCTCCGGGACGCCCTCCTACAATGAGCAGTTCTTC. V usage is TRBV9 and J usage is TRBJ2-1; possibly TRBD1 or TRBD2 for D (5 bases each). Per germline, CDR1 SGDLS and CDR2 YYNGEE. Deletions cut 2 bases from V and 0 bases from J, with 12 bases between. The CDR3 spans 16 residues.

This chain links TRBV29-1 with TRBJ2-1; the D gene is possibly TRBD1 (5 bases). V lost 4 bases, J lost 8 bases, and 15 bases lay in between. Per germline, CDR1 SQVTM and CDR2 ANQGSEA. The CDR3 covers 13 residues. In DNA, the CDR3 is TGCAGCGTTGCAGGGTCGTTGCTAGATGAGCAGTTCTTC. This gives the protein CSVAGSLLDEQFF.

This chain connects TRBV15 to TRBJ2-5; D not certain. CDR1 LNHNV and CDR2 YYDKDF come from the germline V gene (reference sequence). The CDR3 is 15 residues long. V dropped 0 bases and J dropped 7 bases, with 15 bases sitting between them. The CDR3 reads CATSRDRTLASTQYF. Here the CDR3 DNA reads TGTGCCACCAGCAGAGATCGTACTTTGGCATCGACCCAGTACTTC.

This clone was found a few times. V usage is TRBV7-9 and J usage is TRBJ2-7, with D tentatively TRBD1 (5 bases). The CDR3 is 12 amino acids. The ends were cut back, 5 bases at V and 4 bases at J, with 9 bases in the middle. CDR1 SEHNR and CDR2 FQNEAQ come from the germline V gene (reference sequence). The CDR3 DNA reads as TGTGCCAGCAGCGTGACAGAGTACGAGCAGTACTTC. Amino acid sequence: CASSVTEYEQYF.

This clone was counted only a few times. This chain connects TRBV30 to TRBJ2-3; 7 bases align to TRBD1. Germline V CDR1 and CDR2: GTSNPN, SVGIG (reference sequence). The CDR3 consists of 14 residues. J lost 0 bases, V lost 1 base, and 1 base had no gene match. The DNA of the CDR3 is TGTGCCTGGAGTGACAGGGGAAGCACAGATACGCAGTATTTT. Amino acids: CAWSDRGSTDTQYF.

V usage is TRBV30 and J usage is TRBJ1-1; D is undetermined. CDR3 size: 15 residues. The germline V and J ends were trimmed by 3 bases and 4 bases, with 18 bases remaining between them. CDR1 and CDR2 from the germline V gene are GTSNPN and SVGIG (reference sequence). CDR3 residues: CAWSDGSERSTEAFF. The CDR3 nucleotides read TGTGCCTGGAGCGACGGGTCAGAACGGTCCACTGAAGCTTTCTTT.

The rearrangement joins TRBV6-5 to TRBJ1-2; TRBD1 agrees at 9 bases. J gave up 8 bases and V 6 bases, and 7 bases lay outside the gene matches. In germline, CDR1 is MNHEY, CDR2 SVGAGI. The CDR3 is 13 amino acids. CDR3 in amino acids: CASRRGTGQGYTF. The CDR3 DNA follows: TGTGCCAGCAGACGCGGGACAGGGCAGGGCTACACCTTC.

The J gene is TRBJ2-4, the V gene TRBV30, with 9 bases that match TRBD2. The germline CDR1 and CDR2 sequences are GTSNPN and SVGIG (reference sequence). The CDR3 is 12 residues long. The V and J ends lost 8 bases and 9 bases, in that order; junction bases with no gene match: 8. Here the CDR3 DNA reads TGTGCCGCAGCGGGGGGCTCTGTCATTCAGTACTTC. As protein: CAAAGGSVIQYF.